What follows describes a single T cell receptor beta chain. Its antigen remains unidentified. The germline gives CDR1 ENHRY, CDR2 SYGVKD. The V and J ends lost 4 bases and 0 bases, in that order; junction bases with no gene match: 17. The CDR3 consists of 20 residues. In the PCR, 60 Vbeta and 13 Jbeta primers were used. Sequencing was performed with immunoSEQ multiplex PCR; in TCRdb, only in-frame clones are kept and a portion is missing. The data show roughly 97,000 clones, roughly 79% seen once. This sample was taken from a study of cytomegalovirus exposure and HLA in healthy donors. Study-level results: Among immune exposure information, only CMV serostatus was available.

This rearrangement joins TRBV10-3 to TRBJ2-5, with 10 bases matching TRBD2. What was sequenced was PBMCs. The clonotype originates from a man in his 60s in good health and CMV-seropositive. CDR3 amino acids: CAISGKRGHLSGGNQETQYF. The CDR3 nucleotides are TGTGCCATCAGTGGAAAAAGGGGGCACCTTAGCGGGGGGAACCAAGAGACCCAGTACTTC.